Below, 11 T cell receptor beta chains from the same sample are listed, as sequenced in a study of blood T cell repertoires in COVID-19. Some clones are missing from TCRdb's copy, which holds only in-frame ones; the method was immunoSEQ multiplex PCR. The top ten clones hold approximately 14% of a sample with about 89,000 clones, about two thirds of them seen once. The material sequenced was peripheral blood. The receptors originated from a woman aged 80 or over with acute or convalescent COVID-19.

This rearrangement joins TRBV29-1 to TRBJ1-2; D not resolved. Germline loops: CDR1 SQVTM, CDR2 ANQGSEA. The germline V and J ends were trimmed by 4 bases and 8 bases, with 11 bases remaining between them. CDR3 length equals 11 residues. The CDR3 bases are TGCAGCGTTGTTGCCTCAGAAGGCTACACCTTC. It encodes CSVVASEGYTF.

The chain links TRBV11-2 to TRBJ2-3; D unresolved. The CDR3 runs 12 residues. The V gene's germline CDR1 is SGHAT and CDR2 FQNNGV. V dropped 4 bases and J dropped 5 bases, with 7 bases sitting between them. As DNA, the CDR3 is TGTGCCAGCAGCTCCCAGCGAGATACGCAGTATTTT. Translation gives CASSSQRDTQYF.

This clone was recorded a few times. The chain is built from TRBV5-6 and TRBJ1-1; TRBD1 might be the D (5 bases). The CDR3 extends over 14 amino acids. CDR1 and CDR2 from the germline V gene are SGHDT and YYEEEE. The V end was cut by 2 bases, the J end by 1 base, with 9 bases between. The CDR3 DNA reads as TGTGCCAGCAGCTTCAGGGCCTCGAACACTGAAGCTTTCTTT. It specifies CASSFRASNTEAFF.

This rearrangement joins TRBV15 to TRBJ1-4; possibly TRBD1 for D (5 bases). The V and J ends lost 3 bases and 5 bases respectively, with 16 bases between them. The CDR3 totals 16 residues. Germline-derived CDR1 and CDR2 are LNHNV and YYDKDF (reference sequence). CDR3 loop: CATSRTVGHPNEKLFF. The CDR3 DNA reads TGTGCCACCAGCAGGACGGTGGGGCACCCAAATGAAAAACTGTTTTTT.

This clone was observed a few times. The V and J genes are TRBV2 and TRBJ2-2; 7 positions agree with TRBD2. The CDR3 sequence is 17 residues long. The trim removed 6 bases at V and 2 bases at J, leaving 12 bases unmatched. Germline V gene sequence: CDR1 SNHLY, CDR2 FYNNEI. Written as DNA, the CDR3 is TGTGCCAGCAGCTTTCCCCTAGGCGGGGGTAACACCGGGGAGCTGTTTTTT. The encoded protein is CASSFPLGGGNTGELFF.

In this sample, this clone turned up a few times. The CDR3 DNA reads as TGTGCCAGCAGCGGGAGGGGGGCGACCACCGGGGAGCTGTTTTTT. Encoded protein: CASSGRGATTGELFF. The chain carries TRBV2 and TRBJ2-2; TRBD2 agrees at 8 bases. Germline trimming cut 6 bases from V and 4 bases from J; bases unmatched to any gene: 7. This CDR3 has 15 amino acids. The germline V gene has CDR1 SNHLY and CDR2 FYNNEI. Full variable domain (missing parts from reference TRBV2 and TRBJ2-2): EPEVTQTPSHQVTQMGQEVILRCVPISNHLYFYWYRQILGQKVEFLVSFYNNEISEKSEIFDDQFSVERPDGSNFTLKIRSTKLEDSAMYFCASSGRGATTGELFFGEGSRLTVL.

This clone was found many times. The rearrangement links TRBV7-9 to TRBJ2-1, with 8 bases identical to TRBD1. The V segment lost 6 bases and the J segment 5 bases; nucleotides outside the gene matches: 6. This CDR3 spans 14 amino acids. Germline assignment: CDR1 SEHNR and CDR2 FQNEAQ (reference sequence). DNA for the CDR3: TGTGCCAGCAGTTCCGGGACAGGAGACAATGAGCAGTTCTTC. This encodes CASSSGTGDNEQFF.

Written as DNA, the CDR3 is TGTGCCAGCAGCGTAGCCGGGAAGGTAAATGAGCAGTTCTTC. Encoded protein: CASSVAGKVNEQFF. The V gene is TRBV9, the J gene TRBJ2-1; D is perhaps TRBD2 (5 bases). Germline V lookup: CDR1 SGDLS, CDR2 YYNGEE. The CDR3 is 14 residues long. The ends were cut back, 0 bases at V and 7 bases at J, with 11 bases in the middle.

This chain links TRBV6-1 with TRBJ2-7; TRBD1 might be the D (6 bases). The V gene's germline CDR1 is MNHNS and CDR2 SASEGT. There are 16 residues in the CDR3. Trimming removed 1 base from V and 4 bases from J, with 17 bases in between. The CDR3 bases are TGTGCCAGCAGTGAAGATCAGGGGCCAGGTCTTTACGAGCAGTACTTC. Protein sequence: CASSEDQGPGLYEQYF.

The CDR3 sequence is CASSLSTAGTQYF. The CDR3 region has the DNA TGTGCCAGCAGCTTATCAACAGCAGGTACGCAGTATTTT. J is TRBJ2-3 and V is TRBV7-9, with D uncertain. Trimming left V 2 bases short and J 8 bases short, with 11 bases between. This CDR3 comprises 13 residues. Per germline, CDR1 SEHNR and CDR2 FQNEAQ (reference sequence).

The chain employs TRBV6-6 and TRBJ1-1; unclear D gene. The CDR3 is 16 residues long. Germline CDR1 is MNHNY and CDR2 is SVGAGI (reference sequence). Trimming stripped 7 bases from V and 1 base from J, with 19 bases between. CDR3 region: CASNQLPGGWNTEAFF. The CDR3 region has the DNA TGTGCCAGCAACCAACTCCCGGGAGGTTGGAACACTGAAGCTTTCTTT.